This T cell receptor (beta chain) was sequenced in a study of beta chain features in type 1 diabetes. The sample holds a few counts of this clone. Its target is not known. cDNA synthesis used the whole RNA isolate, giving expressed TCRB sequences. Data came from immunoSEQ multiplex PCR; TCRdb stores just in-frame clones and leaves some out. The sample yields around 200,000 clones, more than 10% seen once. The CDR3 loop spans 14 amino acids. Germline lookup yields CDR1 KGHSH and CDR2 LQKENI. Trimming took 3 bases from V and 5 from J, leaving 11 bases between them. Broader study findings: Within patients, naive, central memory and Treg TCRB repertoires seemed more similar than within healthy donors.

The TCR was taken from a woman under 30 in good health. Sequenced sample: central memory CD4+ T cells from blood. This chain connects TRBV18 to TRBJ2-1, with D possibly TRBD2 on 6 matching bases. The CDR3 region has the DNA TGTGCCAGCTCACCGGTGGGACTCCACAATGAGCAGTTCTTC. Translation: CASSPVGLHNEQFF.